This T cell receptor beta chain came from a study of T cell responses to AZD1222 COVID-19 vaccine. Overall study results and limits: Spike-specific TCRs gained breadth and depth after people received two AZD1222 doses. White British ancestry dominated among donors, who included more females, and clonal diversity was possibly underestimated. Of spike-specific TCRs, nearly half reportedly target regions left unmutated in variants.

Points on this clone: Antigen unknown.

Method: immunoSEQ multiplex PCR; TCRdb's copy keeps in-frame clones and lacks some. The sample has 75,000 to 100,000 clones; approximately 90% are singletons. Germline CDR1 reads LGHNA; CDR2 reads YNFKEQ. After removal of 2 bases from V and 5 bases from J, the junction contained 5 bases not matched to a gene. The CDR3 runs to 15 residues. The V gene is TRBV4-2, the J gene TRBJ2-5; 10 bases are a match to TRBD2. The sample here was peripheral blood, taken on day 0 of AZD1222 vaccination. The sequence was collected from an adult in good health. In DNA form, the CDR3 reads TGTGCCAGCAGCCAAAGCGGGGGGGCCTTGGAGACCCAGTACTTC. Amino acids: CASSQSGGALETQYF.